Presented here are 20 T cell receptor beta chains from one specimen sequenced in a study of Graves' ophthalmopathy and Graves' hyperthyroidism. RNA transcripts were the template, and TCR beta CDR3 regions were amplified from them. Amplification began with first-round RT-PCR using HTBI primers, then second-round multiplex PCR was performed. One entry per CDR3 protein results from TCRdb running MiXCR on the multiplex PCR reads. This table holds about 700,000 distinct CDR3 sequences, about two fifths found once. Sequenced input: peripheral blood. The receptors come from an adult man with Graves' ophthalmopathy.

This clonotype was counted at least ten times. The chain has TRBV12-5 and TRBJ1-5; D gene unclear. Looked up from germline, CDR1 is LGHNT and CDR2 is FRNRAP. V gave up 2 bases and J gave up 4 bases, with 0 bases separating them. CDR3 length equals 11 residues. The chain's CDR3 is CASGLNQPQHF. The DNA of the CDR3 is TGTGCTAGTGGTTTGAATCAGCCCCAGCATTTT.

This chain links TRBV12-5 with TRBJ2-2; D call uncertain. This CDR3 is 13 amino acids long. Trimming stripped 2 bases from V and 0 bases from J, with 1 base between. Germline V lookup: CDR1 LGHNT, CDR2 FRNRAP. CDR3 DNA sequence: TGTGCTAGTGGTTTGCCGAACACCGGGGAGCTGTTTTTT. It codes for CASGLPNTGELFF.

This clonotype was observed many times. V gene TRBV12-3 or TRBV12-4 combines with J gene TRBJ1-1; D is possibly TRBD1 (6 bases). Deletions cut 4 bases from V and 6 bases from J, with 15 bases between. This CDR3 contains 14 residues. The CDR3 reads CASSSNYRVSEAFF. CDR3 bases: TGTGCCAGCAGTTCCAACTACAGGGTGTCTGAAGCTTTCTTT.

The chain links TRBV29-1 to TRBJ1-2, with D perhaps matching TRBD1 (5 bases). V lost 6 bases and J lost 8, with 16 bases in between. CDR3 length equals 12 residues. Germline-derived CDR1 and CDR2 are SQVTM and ANQGSEA. The CDR3 is CSVGPGTSGYTF. CDR3 nucleotide sequence: TGCAGCGTGGGCCCAGGGACGAGCGGCTACACCTTC.

To note about this clonotype: Given a much more abundant clone one base away, this may be a read error. The CDR3 ends on some other residue instead of the conserved phenylalanine or tryptophan, so this is likely a read error. V and J are TRBV9 and TRBJ2-2, with D tentatively TRBD2 (5 bases). The CDR3 totals 13 residues. V was cut by 2 bases and J by 6 bases, with 8 bases left in between. Germline CDR1 reads SGDLS; CDR2 reads YYNGEE. The CDR3 is CASSVSAAGELFS. The CDR3, as DNA: TGTGCCAGCAGCGTTAGCGCCGCCGGGGAGCTGTTTTCT.

V usage is TRBV7-9 and J usage is TRBJ1-1; D is unresolved. Deletions cut 5 bases from V and 4 bases from J, with 17 bases between. Germline V lookup: CDR1 SEHNR, CDR2 FQNEAQ (reference sequence). The CDR3 spans 15 residues. DNA of the CDR3: TGTGCCAGCAGCCCAATTAATATTCGGGGCACTGAAGCTTTCTTT. Translated, it gives CASSPINIRGTEAFF.

The J gene is TRBJ2-5, the V gene TRBV20-1; 11 bases match TRBD2. The germline V gene encodes CDR1 DFQATT and CDR2 SNEGSKA (reference sequence). The CDR3 contains 15 residues. The junction had 2 bases not matched to a gene; V was cut back by 1 base and J by 1 base. The CDR3 protein is CSARGTSGLQETQYF. The CDR3 coding sequence is TGCAGTGCTAGAGGGACTAGCGGGCTCCAAGAGACCCAGTACTTC.

As to this clonotype: With a much larger clone just one base away, this may be a read error. This sequence joins TRBV19 and TRBJ2-5; 11 bases match TRBD2. Unmatched junction bases numbered 5, after V lost 2 bases and J lost 9 bases. The CDR3 contains 14 residues. Germline V CDR1 and CDR2: LNHDA, SQIVND (reference sequence). This chain's CDR3 is CASSIQGLAEAQYF. The CDR3 nucleotides read TGTGCCAGTAGTATACAGGGACTAGCGGAGGCCCAGTACTTC. The complete variable domain, with remaining parts taken from reference TRBV19 and TRBJ2-5, reads DGGITQSPKYLFRKEGQNVTLSCEQNLNHDAMYWYRQDPGQGLRLIYYSQIVNDFQKGDIAEGYSVSREKKESFPLTVTSAQKNPTAFYLCASSIQGLAEAQYFGPGTRLLVL.

The chain's CDR3 is CASGLGWTGIPYEQYF. In DNA form, the CDR3 reads TGTGCTAGTGGTTTGGGATGGACAGGGATTCCCTACGAGCAGTACTTC. The chain has TRBV12-3 or TRBV12-4 and TRBJ2-7, with 8 bases matching TRBD1. The CDR3 runs 16 residues.

This clonotype was seen repeatedly, ten times or more. CDR3 bases: TGTGCCAGCAGCTTAGCAGATAGCGGGAGATCGTACGAGCAGTACTTC. Translated, it gives CASSLADSGRSYEQYF. The rearrangement joins TRBV7-8 to TRBJ2-7; the match to TRBD2 covers 9 bases. The J segment lost 4 bases and the V segment lost 0 bases, leaving 7 bases of the junction unmatched. This CDR3 contains 16 residues. Per the germline V gene, CDR1 is SGHVS and CDR2 is FQNEAQ.

This clonotype occurred many times. V is TRBV9 and J is TRBJ2-5; TRBD1 matches 8 bases. V trimming: 3 bases; J trimming: 5 bases; junction bases outside the gene matches: 12. The CDR3 extends over 16 amino acids. Looked up from germline, CDR1 is SGDLS and CDR2 is YYNGEE. CDR3 bases: TGTGCCAGCAGCGCCCTGACAGGGGCGGAAATCGAGACCCAGTACTTC. Its protein is CASSALTGAEIETQYF.

This clonotype has a handful of counts. The chain uses TRBV5-1 and TRBJ1-5, with D perhaps TRBD1 (5 bases). From germline, CDR1 is SGHRS and CDR2 YFSETQ. Trimming cost V 1 base and J 6 bases, with 14 bases left between them. The CDR3 has 15 amino acids. This chain's CDR3 is CASSLTPGGGQPQHF. The CDR3 bases are TGCGCCAGCAGCTTGACACCCGGGGGTGGTCAGCCCCAGCATTTT.

CDR3 region: CASSADKTLGETQYF. The CDR3 DNA sequence: TGTGCCAGCAGCGCGGACAAAACCTTGGGGGAGACCCAGTACTTC. The chain couples TRBV5-4 to TRBJ2-5; D possibly corresponds to TRBD1 (5 bases). In germline, CDR1 is SGHNT, CDR2 YYREEE (reference sequence). The CDR3 length is 15 residues. The V gene lost 4 bases and the J gene lost 5 bases, with 18 bases spanning the gap.

This clonotype was recorded at least ten times. The V call is TRBV7-8, the J call TRBJ1-2; the D is unclear. Germline V gene sequence: CDR1 SGHVS, CDR2 FQNEAQ. V was pared by 1 base and J by 8 bases, with 11 bases between. The CDR3 spans 13 residues. The CDR3 DNA is TGTGCCAGCAGCTTAGTTCTCTCTTGGGGCTACACCTTC. Protein sequence: CASSLVLSWGYTF.

In this sample, this clonotype turned up many times. This chain joins TRBV6-5 and TRBJ1-6, with 10 bases fitting TRBD1. Unmatched junction bases numbered 6, after V lost 6 bases and J lost 10 bases. The CDR3 runs to 14 residues. Per germline, CDR1 MNHEY and CDR2 SVGAGI. The CDR3 loop reads CASSQTGGESPLHF. CDR3 nucleotide sequence: TGTGCCAGCAGCCAGACAGGGGGCGAGTCACCCCTCCACTTT.

The chain uses TRBV15 and TRBJ2-5, with a tentative D call TRBD1 (6 bases). The V gene's germline CDR1 is LNHNV and CDR2 YYDKDF (reference sequence). V was pared by 3 bases and J by 1 base, with 15 bases between. The CDR3 has 16 amino acids. The CDR3 loop reads CATSSLGGPGQETQYF. The DNA for the CDR3 is TGTGCCACCAGCAGTTTAGGGGGACCGGGCCAAGAGACCCAGTACTTC.

This clonotype was counted between two and nine times. V is TRBV3-1 and J is TRBJ2-7; D is perhaps TRBD1 or TRBD2 (5 bases each). Trimming cost V 1 base and J 2 bases, with 12 bases left between them. Germline V CDR1 and CDR2: LGHDT, YNNKEL (reference sequence). CDR3 size: 15 residues. The CDR3 sequence is CASSQVWGMTYEQYF. In DNA, the CDR3 is TGTGCCAGCAGCCAAGTATGGGGGATGACCTACGAGCAGTACTTC.

The rearrangement uses TRBV5-6 and TRBJ1-2; D unclear. This CDR3 is built from 12 residues. Looked up from germline, CDR1 is SGHDT and CDR2 is YYEEEE. Here the CDR3 DNA reads TGTGACATTCGGACGGCGTATTATGGCTACACCTTC. Translation gives CDIRTAYYGYTF.

There are a few counts of this clonotype. The chain joins TRBV12-3 or TRBV12-4 to TRBJ2-7; 12 nucleotides match TRBD2. The length of the CDR3 is 19 residues. V lost 5 bases, J lost 7 bases, and 21 bases stayed unmatched. The CDR3 reads CASSAGQLAGGPSRREQYF. The CDR3 region has the DNA TGTGCCAGCAGTGCCGGACAACTAGCGGGAGGCCCATCGAGGAGAGAGCAGTACTTC.

This clonotype was observed many times. This chain joins TRBV12-3 or TRBV12-4 and TRBJ2-7, with D possibly being TRBD1 (6 bases). The CDR3 is 14 amino acids. Trimming removed 5 bases at V and 3 bases at J, with 14 bases between. CDR3 sequence reads: CASSPTDSLYEQYF. The CDR3 DNA reads as TGTGCCAGCAGTCCGACGGACAGTCTCTACGAGCAGTACTTC.